This T cell receptor beta chain emerged from a study of cytomegalovirus exposure and HLA in healthy donors. Findings of the study overall: Several V segments, TRBV6-2 and TRBV6-3 among them, could not be told apart and were dropped. In a later analysis, HLA-associated beta chains showed higher expansion and lower generation probabilities than comparable chains.

Primers included in the PCR were 60 Vbeta and 13 Jbeta primers. Original methodology: There were about 80 million unique TCR beta chains by a later count, and about 12 million of them were shared. The table came from immunoSEQ multiplex PCR; TCRdb's copy has only in-frame clones and leaves some out. For V, J and clone size, that table is used; D and trimming come from the DNA. This table holds more than 90,000 clones, 55% to 65% found once. The CDR3 has 15 amino acids. Germline V gene lookup returns CDR1 SGDLS and CDR2 YYNGEE. V dropped 4 bases and J dropped 3; count of bases not matched to a gene: 9. Concerning this clone: Its antigen is unknown.

The sequence came from a woman aged 30 to 39 in good health and CMV-seronegative. Sequenced material: PBMCs. V usage is TRBV9 and J usage is TRBJ1-2, with 7 positions matching TRBD1. The CDR3 is CASSYQQQGYYGYTF. Here the CDR3 DNA reads TGTGCCAGCAGCTACCAGCAACAGGGGTACTATGGCTACACCTTC.